A selection of T cell receptor beta chains follows, all from one sample in a study of shared clonotypes between healthy human individuals. Sequenced by immunoSEQ multiplex PCR; TCRdb stores in-frame clones only, minus some. The table records roughly 1,100,000 clones, roughly 70% of them present only once. Input material: memory CD4+ T cells sorted from blood. All receptors come from a man aged 18 to 29 in good health. The CDR3 runs from the conserved cysteine through the conserved F or W. A D gene is named only where the DNA matches it firmly. Some rows have no size entry. The others give once, few or many, or a class for an expanded clone.

clone size,V gene,J gene,D gene,CDR3 DNA,CDR3 protein
.,TRBV10-3,TRBJ2-4,TRBD1,TGTGCCATCAGTGACGATGGGACAGGCGCGATCTTC,CAISDDGTGAIF
many,TRBV5-1,TRBJ1-4,.,TGCGCCAGCAGCTTGGGCCTGGGCGAAAAACTGTTTTTT,CASSLGLGEKLFF
.,TRBV5-1,TRBJ2-2,TRBD2,TGCGCCAGCAGCCTGGTGTTACTAGCGGGGGGAACCGGGGAGCTGTTTTTT,CASSLVLLAGGTGELFF
.,TRBV6-1,TRBJ1-3,.,TGTGCCAGCAGTGAAGCGCCAGGGCCCACTGGAAACACCATATATTTT,CASSEAPGPTGNTIYF
.,TRBV9,TRBJ2-7,.,TGTGCCAGCAGCCCCTTGGACGGACCCGGGGACGAGCAGTACTTC,CASSPLDGPGDEQYF
.,TRBV2,TRBJ2-2,TRBD2,TGTGCCAGCAGTGAAACTAGCGGCTACACCGGGGAGCTGTTTTTT,CASSETSGYTGELFF
.,TRBV9,TRBJ2-5,.,TGTGCCAGCAGCGAGACAGGACTCCTAGGATGGAAGACGCAAGAGACCCAGTACTTC,CASSETGLLGWKTQETQYF
.,TRBV5-4,TRBJ2-3,.,TGTGCCAGCAGCTTGCCAGGGCCTATCGTAACGGATACGCAGTATTTT,CASSLPGPIVTDTQYF
.,TRBV18,TRBJ2-1,TRBD2,TGTGCCAGCTCACTCGTGCTGGCGGGAGGTCCCAATGAGCAGTTCTTC,CASSLVLAGGPNEQFF
few,TRBV7-2,TRBJ2-7,.,TGTGCCAGCAGCAGCGCCTCCTACGAGCAGTACTTC,CASSSASYEQYF
.,TRBV7-2,TRBJ1-1,.,TGTGCCAGCACCAAGACAGTGAACACTGAAGCTTTCTTT,CASTKTVNTEAFF
few,TRBV19,TRBJ1-2,.,TGTGCCAGTAGACCTTTATCTAGGGGGGCCGCTTCGATGCGCGGCTACACCTTC,CASRPLSRGAASMRGYTF
.,TRBV9,TRBJ2-7,.,TGTGCCAGCAGCGTAGTCCCCGGTGAGGCCGAGCAGTACTTC,CASSVVPGEAEQYF
.,TRBV1,TRBJ2-5,.,TGCACCAGCAGCCAAAATGAGGAGGGTCGAGAGACCCAGTACTTC,CTSSQNEEGRETQYF
.,TRBV7-2,TRBJ2-7,.,TGTGCCAGCAGCCACCGGGTGCAGGGGGAGCAGTACTTC,CASSHRVQGEQYF
.,TRBV2,TRBJ1-5,.,TGTGCCAGCAGTGAAGCGCCCGGGTTTAATCAGCCCCAGCATTTT,CASSEAPGFNQPQHF
.,TRBV5-4,TRBJ2-5,TRBD2,TGTGCCAGCAGCCCCCGGGGTAGCGGGATAAAAGAGACCCAGTACTTC,CASSPRGSGIKETQYF
.,TRBV7-8,TRBJ2-4,.,TGTGCCAGCAGCTCCTCCCCTCGCCTAGCCAAAAACATTCAGTACTTC,CASSSSPRLAKNIQYF
.,TRBV7-8,TRBJ1-5,.,TGTGCCAGCAGCTTAGCGCCCCCGGGACTCAATCAGCCCCAGCATTTT,CASSLAPPGLNQPQHF
.,TRBV2,TRBJ1-1,TRBD1,TGTGCCAGCAACACCGGGACAGGGGGCACTGAAGCTTTCTTT,CASNTGTGGTEAFF
.,TRBV2,TRBJ2-5,.,TGTGCCAGCAGTGGGGCCGGCAGACCCCAAGAGACCCAGTACTTC,CASSGAGRPQETQYF
many,TRBV7-8,TRBJ2-5,.,TGTGCCAGCAGCCTAGGGGAGACAGAGACCCAGTACTTC,CASSLGETETQYF